These 21 T cell receptor beta chains were sequenced from one sample in a study of T-cell memory formation after mild COVID-19. MiXCR, run by TCRdb on the 5' RACE reads, gives a single entry per CDR3 protein. The table includes 400,000 to 450,000 distinct CDR3 sequences, roughly 18% detected once. Sequenced input: PBMCs or a T cell subset sorted from them (not recorded which). The receptors stem from a man aged 18-30 years who had mild COVID-19 (a few samples of this study predate the infection). Cell type and time point are not known.

The gene calls are TRBV5-1 and TRBJ1-6, with a tentative D call TRBD1 (6 bases). Germline lookup yields CDR1 SGHRS and CDR2 YFSETQ. The ends were cut back, 1 base at V and 8 bases at J, with 13 bases in the middle. This CDR3 spans 15 amino acids. As DNA, the CDR3 is TGCGCCAGCAGCTTGTTGGGGGCTCTTTATTCACCCCTCCACTTT. Translated: CASSLLGALYSPLHF.

This clonotype was found many times. This rearrangement joins TRBV5-1 to TRBJ2-7; possible D gene TRBD1, 6 bases. Germline CDR1 reads SGHRS; CDR2 reads YFSETQ. The CDR3 runs 14 residues. V lost 7 bases and J 3 bases, leaving 17 bases between the germline ends. The CDR3, as DNA: TGCGCCAGCTGTCCGAGGGGGAACGACTACGAGCAGTACTTC. It specifies CASCPRGNDYEQYF.

This clonotype was seen a few times. The chain combines TRBV29-1 with TRBJ2-3; perhaps TRBD1 as D (5 bases). The germline V and J ends were trimmed by 7 bases and 4 bases, with 15 bases remaining between them. Per germline, CDR1 SQVTM and CDR2 ANQGSEA. This CDR3 spans 13 amino acids. CDR3 in amino acids: CSARAPLPDTQYF. The CDR3 nucleotides are TGCAGCGCCAGGGCGCCCCTGCCAGATACGCAGTATTTT.

This clonotype was observed a few times. The chain employs TRBV5-1 and TRBJ2-3; D remains ambiguous. V dropped 4 bases and J dropped 4 bases, with 19 bases sitting between them. The length of the CDR3 is 16 residues. The germline V gene encodes CDR1 SGHRS and CDR2 YFSETQ. The CDR3 reads CASSLTDARFPDTQYF. In DNA form, the CDR3 reads TGCGCCAGCAGCCTGACGGACGCCCGCTTCCCAGATACGCAGTATTTT.

The rearrangement joins TRBV5-1 to TRBJ2-1, with 14 bases lining up with TRBD2. This CDR3 contains 17 residues. From germline, CDR1 is SGHRS and CDR2 YFSETQ. Trimming removed 2 bases from V and 4 bases from J; junction bases left unmatched: 5. CDR3 amino acids: CASSLGTSGGPYNEQFF. CDR3 in DNA: TGCGCCAGCAGCTTAGGGACTAGCGGGGGCCCATACAATGAGCAGTTCTTC.

In this sample, this clonotype turned up a few times. The chain is built from TRBV27 and TRBJ1-1; D is possibly TRBD1 (5 bases). Germline V gene sequence: CDR1 MNHEY, CDR2 SMNVEV (reference sequence). This CDR3 is 13 amino acids long. Trimming left V 7 bases short and J 1 base short, with 10 bases between. CDR3 nucleotide sequence: TGTGCCAGCACCCAGGGACCGAACACTGAAGCTTTCTTT. Residues: CASTQGPNTEAFF.

This clonotype has ten or more counts. This chain joins TRBV6-2 or TRBV6-3 and TRBJ2-7, with D maybe TRBD2 (5 bases). The CDR3 totals 14 residues. The V end was cut by 6 bases, the J end by 9 bases, with 21 bases between. CDR1 is MNHEY and CDR2 is SVGEGT in the germline V gene. The CDR3 protein is CASSLRTGLTAQYF. The CDR3 nucleotides read TGTGCCAGCAGCCTACGGACCGGACTGACGGCGCAGTACTTC.

This clonotype was seen only once. The rearrangement links TRBV24-1 to TRBJ1-5; possibly TRBD1 for D (5 bases). CDR1 and CDR2 (germline): KGHDR, SFDVKD. The CDR3 totals 13 residues. The V end was cut by 9 bases, the J end by 4 bases, with 12 bases between. CDR3 sequence reads: CATGDGGNQPQHF. CDR3 in DNA: TGTGCCACCGGCGACGGGGGGAATCAGCCCCAGCATTTT.

This clonotype was observed at least ten times. V and J are TRBV7-9 and TRBJ2-7, with 7 bases aligning to TRBD1. This CDR3 has 14 residues. J lost 5 bases, V lost 1 base, and 5 bases had no gene match. The germline V gene has CDR1 SEHNR and CDR2 FQNEAQ (reference sequence). CDR3 sequence (DNA): TGTGCCAGCAGCTTAGGTCAGGGGGTCGACGAGCAGTACGTC. Protein sequence: CASSLGQGVDEQYV.

There are a few counts of this clonotype. This sequence joins TRBV12-3 or TRBV12-4 and TRBJ2-7; 11 bases fit TRBD2. V dropped 6 bases and J dropped 7; count of bases not matched to a gene: 2. This CDR3 comprises 12 residues. The CDR3 sequence is CASSRTSGEQYF. DNA of the CDR3: TGTGCCAGCAGCAGGACTAGCGGGGAGCAGTACTTC.

This clonotype has ten or more counts. The chain employs TRBV7-9 and TRBJ2-2, with 7 nucleotides matching TRBD2. V gave up 6 bases and J gave up 1 base; unmatched junction bases: 11. Germline lookup yields CDR1 SEHNR and CDR2 FQNEAQ (reference sequence). This CDR3 has 17 amino acids. CDR3 amino acids: CASRSSGLGRNTGELFF. The CDR3 nucleotides read TGTGCCAGCAGATCATCCGGACTAGGCCGGAACACCGGGGAGCTGTTTTTT.

Remarks on this clonotype: A much larger clone sits a single nucleotide away, making a read error possible. The chain is built from TRBV5-1 and TRBJ2-2, with 10 bases matching TRBD2. Germline lookup yields CDR1 SGHRS and CDR2 YFSETQ. The CDR3 has 15 amino acids. The trim removed 5 bases at V and 7 bases at J, leaving 8 bases unmatched. The CDR3, as DNA: TGCGCCAGCAGATCCCCCGGGACTAGCGACGGGGAGCTGTTTTTT. As protein: CASRSPGTSDGELFF. The full variable domain, completed using reference TRBV5-1 and TRBJ2-2, is KAGVTQTPRYLIKTRGQQVTLSCSPISGHRSVSWYQQTPGQGLQFLFEYFSETQRNKGNFPGRFSGRQFSNSRSEMNVSTLELGDSALYLCASRSPGTSDGELFFGEGSRLTVL.

In this sample, this clonotype turned up a few times. J is TRBJ1-5 and V is TRBV27; no clear D. Germline V gene data show CDR1 as MNHEY and CDR2 as SMNVEV (reference sequence). V was trimmed by 3 bases and J by 7 bases, leaving 10 bases between them. The CDR3 contains 13 residues. The CDR3 DNA sequence: TGTGCCAGCAGTTTCCGGGAGGAGCAGCCCCAGCATTTT. It yields the protein CASSFREEQPQHF.

The chain employs TRBV5-1 and TRBJ1-2; D gene ambiguous. Trimming removed 0 bases at V and 7 bases at J, with 13 bases between. Germline CDR1 is SGHRS and CDR2 is YFSETQ. CDR3 length equals 14 residues. DNA of the CDR3: TGCGCCAGCAGCTTGGCCGAGCAGGAGGGTGGCTACACCTTC. It specifies CASSLAEQEGGYTF.

This clonotype has more than one count but fewer than ten. V and J are TRBV5-1 and TRBJ1-1; D is unresolved. V was trimmed by 5 bases and J by 4 bases, leaving 15 bases between them. The CDR3 consists of 14 residues. Germline CDR1 and CDR2: SGHRS and YFSETQ. CDR3 nucleotide sequence: TGCGCCAGCAGACCGGAGTGGGTGGTCACTGAAGCTTTCTTT. It encodes CASRPEWVVTEAFF.

The chain is built from TRBV7-9 and TRBJ1-1, with D unclear. The CDR3 runs 15 residues. The ends were cut back, 5 bases at V and 2 bases at J, with 15 bases in the middle. Germline V gene lookup returns CDR1 SEHNR and CDR2 FQNEAQ (reference sequence). This CDR3 reads CASSKEVRFNTEAFF. CDR3 nucleotide sequence: TGTGCCAGCAGCAAAGAAGTCCGATTCAACACTGAAGCTTTCTTT.

The chain has TRBV14 and TRBJ1-2; weak D call: TRBD1 (6 bases). Germline V CDR1 and CDR2: SGHDN, FVKESK. The CDR3 consists of 15 residues. Trimming left V 1 base short and J 4 bases short, with 13 bases between. The CDR3 coding sequence is TGTGCCAGCAGCCAAGCGGGGGGCCCAACCTATGGCTACACCTTC. Residues: CASSQAGGPTYGYTF.

This sequence joins TRBV18 and TRBJ2-6, with D perhaps matching TRBD1 or TRBD2 (6 bases each). The CDR3 is 17 residues long. V was pared by 3 bases and J by 0 bases, with 12 bases between. Germline loops: CDR1 KGHSH, CDR2 LQKENI. DNA of the CDR3: TGTGCCAGCTCACCCTACGGGGGCGGCTCTGGGGCCAACGTCCTGACTTTC. Translation gives CASSPYGGGSGANVLTF. Full variable domain (missing parts from reference TRBV18 and TRBJ2-6): NAGVMQNPRHLVRRRGQEARLRCSPMKGHSHVYWYRQLPEEGLKFMVYLQKENIIDESGMPKERFSAEFPKEGPSILRIQQVVRGDSAAYFCASSPYGGGSGANVLTFGAGSRLTVL.

The gene calls are TRBV18 and TRBJ2-7; perhaps TRBD1 as D (6 bases). The CDR3 has 16 amino acids. The germline V gene encodes CDR1 KGHSH and CDR2 LQKENI. V was trimmed by 0 bases and J by 1 base, leaving 13 bases between them. CDR3 sequence reads: CASSPPLSTGSYEQYF. The DNA of the CDR3 is TGTGCCAGCTCACCACCCCTCTCGACAGGTTCCTACGAGCAGTACTTC. The full variable domain, completed using reference TRBV18 and TRBJ2-7, is NAGVMQNPRHLVRRRGQEARLRCSPMKGHSHVYWYRQLPEEGLKFMVYLQKENIIDESGMPKERFSAEFPKEGPSILRIQQVVRGDSAAYFCASSPPLSTGSYEQYFGPGTRLTVT.

This clonotype was seen a handful of times. The CDR3 sequence is CATSDLASGYTDTQYF. The CDR3 nucleotides are TGTGCCACCAGTGATTTAGCTAGCGGTTACACAGATACGCAGTATTTT. The chain links TRBV24-1 to TRBJ2-3; 7 bases agree with TRBD2. V shed 1 base and J 2 bases; nucleotides not matched to a gene: 5. Germline V CDR1 and CDR2: KGHDR, SFDVKD. The CDR3 has 16 residues.

This clonotype appeared a few times. The chain combines TRBV5-1 with TRBJ1-1; D gene ambiguous. Germline CDR1 is SGHRS and CDR2 is YFSETQ. This CDR3 comprises 14 residues. Trimming shortened V by 3 bases and J by 1 base, and 10 bases separated the two germline ends. The DNA of the CDR3 is TGCGCCAGCAGCTCGGACGGTCAGAACACTGAAGCTTTCTTT. Its protein product is CASSSDGQNTEAFF. The variable domain in full, completed from reference TRBV5-1 and TRBJ1-1, reads KAGVTQTPRYLIKTRGQQVTLSCSPISGHRSVSWYQQTPGQGLQFLFEYFSETQRNKGNFPGRFSGRQFSNSRSEMNVSTLELGDSALYLCASSSDGQNTEAFFGQGTRLTVV.